These 9 T cell receptor beta chains were sequenced from one sample in a study of shared clonotypes between healthy human individuals (dated by TCRdb to 2020 to 2022). For the CD8 naive samples, CD45RO-negative cells were positively selected for CCR7, yielding a CD45RA+CCR7+ population from which TemRA cells were excluded. Receptors were amplified or captured by the immunoSEQ multiplex PCR assay. This is the immuneACCESS table as TCRdb keeps it, with only in-frame sequences that have V and J called. A part of the clones is gone; compared with another copy, unresolved V genes explain less than half, and the rest is unexplained. The sample records around 2.1 million clones, roughly 91% of which are singletons. Of the sample, 1.5% to 2% falls within the top ten clones. The sample consisted of naive CD8+ T cells from PBMCs. The intended sense of this specimen's cell subset or site label: CD45RA+CCR7+. Receptor source: a man between 18 and 29 years old in good health. Some clones in this sample may be carry-over from other donors' samples.

This chain links TRBV7-9 with TRBJ2-1; the D call may be TRBD1 or TRBD2 (5 bases each). Trimming left V 5 bases short and J 8 bases short, with 16 bases between. This CDR3 has 14 amino acids. CDR1 is SEHNR and CDR2 is FQNEAQ in the germline V gene (reference sequence). The CDR3 reads CASSRLRLGDEQFF. In DNA, the CDR3 is TGTGCCAGCAGCAGGCTGAGATTGGGGGATGAGCAGTTCTTC.

The chain joins TRBV2 to TRBJ2-7; a possible D gene is TRBD1 (6 bases). The CDR3 is 14 amino acids. V gave up 8 bases and J gave up 3 bases, with 17 bases separating them. CDR1 SNHLY and CDR2 FYNNEI come from the germline V gene. As DNA, the CDR3 is TGTGCCAGCCAGAATTCCGGGACATACTACGAGCAGTACTTC. Residues: CASQNSGTYYEQYF.

The gene calls are TRBV7-9 and TRBJ2-1, with unresolved D. The V gene's germline CDR1 is SEHNR and CDR2 FQNEAQ (reference sequence). Trimming removed 4 bases from V and 0 bases from J, with 22 bases in between. The CDR3 runs to 19 residues. In DNA, the CDR3 is TGTGCCAGCAGCTCATTCCTCCAAGTTAGCCGTAGCTCCTACAATGAGCAGTTCTTC. It encodes CASSSFLQVSRSSYNEQFF.

In this sample, this clone turned up once. In the same sample, other DNA sequences code for this CDR3. The rearrangement links TRBV27 to TRBJ2-7; perhaps D is TRBD1 or TRBD2 (5 bases each). Germline CDR1 is MNHEY and CDR2 is SMNVEV (reference sequence). The CDR3 has 14 residues. V was clipped by 0 bases and J by 1 base, with 7 bases between them. CDR3: CASSLSWGSYEQYF. Written as DNA, the CDR3 is TGTGCCAGCAGTTTATCGTGGGGGTCCTACGAGCAGTACTTC.

The J gene is TRBJ1-1, the V gene TRBV7-9; maybe TRBD1 (6 bases). Germline values: CDR1 SEHNR, CDR2 FQNEAQ (reference sequence). The ends were cut back, 2 bases at V and 0 bases at J, with 13 bases in the middle. This CDR3 is 16 amino acids long. The CDR3 DNA reads as TGTGCCAGCAGCTTACCCACCTGGGGGCTGAACACTGAAGCTTTCTTT. Its protein product is CASSLPTWGLNTEAFF.

On this clone itself: A read error may account for a junction end that differs from germline. The CDR3 bases are TGTGCCAGCAGCCAATTACTAGCGGCCCCCGAGGACTTC. This translates into CASSQLLAAPEDF. The chain recombines TRBV13 with TRBJ2-5, with 8 bases lining up with TRBD2. CDR1 is PRHDT and CDR2 is FYEKMQ in the germline V gene (reference sequence). The CDR3 totals 13 residues.

The chain couples TRBV7-9 to TRBJ2-1; 8 bases line up with TRBD2. Germline trimming cut 5 bases from V and 2 bases from J; bases unmatched to any gene: 8. Germline values: CDR1 SEHNR, CDR2 FQNEAQ (reference sequence). The CDR3 extends over 16 amino acids. CDR3 nucleotide sequence: TGTGCCAGCAGCCCCCCGGGGGGGGCTGCCTACAATGAGCAGTTCTTC. This translates into CASSPPGGAAYNEQFF.

The chain carries TRBV6-1 and TRBJ2-7, with a weak D call TRBD2 (6 bases). Looked up from germline, CDR1 is MNHNS and CDR2 is SASEGT. Trimming took off 2 bases at V and 3 bases at J, with 17 bases between the two ends. The length of the CDR3 is 16 residues. CDR3 bases: TGTGCCAGCAGTGAACTGCAGACGGGGACTCTCTACGAGCAGTACTTC. Translating it yields CASSELQTGTLYEQYF.

The chain combines TRBV6-1 with TRBJ1-5; TRBD1 matches at 11 bases. The CDR3 is made up of 18 amino acids. Losses at the gene ends were 1 base for V and 4 bases for J; bases not matched to a gene: 9. CDR1 is MNHNS and CDR2 is SASEGT in the germline V gene. The DNA of the CDR3 is TGTGCCAGCAGTGAAGGGACAGGGGGCCCCCCGGGGAATCAGCCCCAGCATTTT. Translated, it gives CASSEGTGGPPGNQPQHF.